The 18 T cell receptor beta chains below were found in one sample sequenced in a study of cytomegalovirus exposure and HLA in healthy donors. PCR primers comprised 60 Vbeta and 13 Jbeta primers. This table comes from immunoSEQ multiplex PCR, and its TCRdb copy is limited to in-frame clones, with some not included. The data contain about 130,000 clones, around 77% of them singletons. Source material: PBMCs. These receptors were collected from a man aged 25 to 45 in good health and CMV-seronegative.

V is TRBV27 and J is TRBJ2-2; 15 bases fit TRBD2. Trimming cost V 6 bases and J 5 bases; bases outside gene matches: 7. The CDR3 runs 17 residues. CDR1 is MNHEY, CDR2 SMNVEV, per germline (reference sequence). The CDR3: CASSRGTSGGTTGELFF. The CDR3 DNA reads as TGTGCCAGCAGCAGGGGGACTAGCGGGGGGACTACCGGGGAGCTGTTTTTT.

The chain carries TRBV4-2 and TRBJ2-1; 7 bases map to TRBD2. CDR3 length: 18 residues. After removal of 3 bases from V and 1 base from J, the junction contained 12 bases not matched to a gene. CDR1 is LGHNA and CDR2 is YNFKEQ in the germline V gene. DNA for the CDR3: TGTGCCAGCAGCCATGTTCTCCGTGGCGGGAGTTCCTACAATGAGCAGTTCTTC. It encodes CASSHVLRGGSSYNEQFF.

The chain joins TRBV5-1 to TRBJ2-7; 9 nucleotides agree with TRBD1. This CDR3 has 14 residues. With V trimmed by 3 bases and J by 0 bases, 1 base remained unmatched. The germline gives CDR1 SGHRS, CDR2 YFSETQ. CDR3 sequence: CASSWTGASYEQYF. The CDR3 DNA sequence: TGCGCCAGCAGCTGGACAGGGGCCTCCTACGAGCAGTACTTC.

This clone was recorded once. The chain has TRBV4-2 and TRBJ2-5, with TRBD2 identical over 9 bases. Germline loops: CDR1 LGHNA, CDR2 YNFKEQ. The CDR3 has 17 residues. V shed 0 bases, J shed 3 bases, and the junction held 8 bases outside the gene matches. CDR3 in amino acids: CASSQDVASGTKETQYF. The CDR3 coding sequence is TGTGCCAGCAGCCAAGATGTGGCTAGCGGGACCAAAGAGACCCAGTACTTC.

This chain uses TRBV19 with TRBJ1-5; 7 nucleotides match TRBD1. V shed 4 bases and J 4 bases; nucleotides not matched to a gene: 7. Germline assignment: CDR1 LNHDA and CDR2 SQIVND (reference sequence). The CDR3 has 15 residues. The CDR3 spells CASSTIRDSNQPQHF. The CDR3 coding sequence is TGTGCCAGTAGTACTATCCGGGACAGTAATCAGCCCCAGCATTTT.

The CDR3 spells CASSPYLDRREAFF. The CDR3 DNA reads TGTGCCAGCAGCCCCTACCTGGACAGGCGTGAAGCTTTCTTT. The chain has TRBV11-2 and TRBJ1-1; 7 bases are a match to TRBD1. There are 14 residues in the CDR3. V shed 5 bases, J shed 7 bases, and the junction held 10 bases outside the gene matches. Germline V gene lookup returns CDR1 SGHAT and CDR2 FQNNGV.

This clone appeared a few times. This chain uses TRBV5-6 with TRBJ1-1; D is undetermined. V was shortened by 2 bases and J by 10 bases, with 21 bases between the two germline ends. Germline V CDR1 and CDR2: SGHDT, YYEEEE. The CDR3 has 15 amino acids. Here the CDR3 reads CASSFRNLQQLTAFF. The CDR3 nucleotides are TGTGCCAGCAGCTTCAGGAATCTTCAACAGCTGACAGCTTTCTTT.

CDR3 DNA: TGTGCCAGCAGTCCCCGGGGGGCCTCTAGCACAGATACGCAGTATTTT. Translated: CASSPRGASSTDTQYF. V is TRBV2 and J is TRBJ2-3; the D gene is possibly TRBD2 (7 bases). This CDR3 spans 16 amino acids. V was cut by 5 bases and J by 0 bases, with 15 bases left in between. CDR1 and CDR2 (germline): SNHLY, FYNNEI.

CDR3 bases: TGCGCCAGCAGCCGAGGGACTATCCACCTCTCGCCTACGAACACCGGGGAGCTGTTTTTT. This gives the protein CASSRGTIHLSPTNTGELFF. The V and J genes are TRBV5-1 and TRBJ2-2; TRBD2 aligns across 7 bases. Germline CDR1 and CDR2: SGHRS and YFSETQ. The CDR3 length is 20 residues. V lost 4 bases and J lost 0; bases outside the gene matches: 18.

The chain has TRBV29-1 and TRBJ2-1, with 10 bases that match TRBD2. Trimming cost V 4 bases and J 5 bases; bases outside gene matches: 11. The germline V gene has CDR1 SQVTM and CDR2 ANQGSEA. This CDR3 has 16 amino acids. DNA of the CDR3: TGCAGCGTTGCGAAGGCTAGCGGGGGACCTAACAATGAGCAGTTCTTC. As protein: CSVAKASGGPNNEQFF.

CDR3 in DNA: TGTGCCAGCAGCCTGGGAGGGTCCCGGACCATTCAGTACTTC. Encoded protein: CASSLGGSRTIQYF. The chain employs TRBV27 and TRBJ2-4; 7 bases are a match to TRBD2. V trimming: 6 bases; J trimming: 9 bases; junction bases outside the gene matches: 11. CDR3 length: 14 residues. Germline CDR1 MNHEY, CDR2 SMNVEV (reference sequence).

This chain joins TRBV7-9 and TRBJ2-3; the D gene is possibly TRBD2 (7 bases). The germline V and J ends were trimmed by 7 bases and 3 bases, with 17 bases remaining between them. This CDR3 spans 15 amino acids. CDR1 and CDR2 (germline): SEHNR, FQNEAQ (reference sequence). The CDR3 nucleotides are TGTGCCAGCACCTGGGGGGCGGGAGTGACAGATACGCAGTATTTT. The encoded protein is CASTWGAGVTDTQYF.

This clone was seen just once. The chain combines TRBV4-1 with TRBJ2-7, with 9 positions matching TRBD1. Germline CDR1 reads MGHRA; CDR2 reads YSYEKL. The trim removed 4 bases at V and 3 bases at J, leaving 4 bases unmatched. The CDR3 is made up of 14 amino acids. This CDR3 reads CASSPNRGLYEQYF. Here the CDR3 DNA reads TGCGCCAGCAGCCCGAACAGGGGGCTCTACGAGCAGTACTTC.

The chain uses TRBV5-1 and TRBJ1-2; D not resolved. Germline CDR1 SGHRS, CDR2 YFSETQ. The V end lost 0 bases, the J end lost 4 bases, and 13 bases lay between the germline ends. The CDR3 length is 15 residues. CDR3 loop: CASSLGPGSGYGYTF. CDR3 in DNA: TGCGCCAGCAGCTTGGGCCCTGGCAGTGGCTATGGCTACACCTTC.

The V call is TRBV7-9, the J call TRBJ2-7; 9 bases map to TRBD1. The CDR3 is 17 residues long. In germline, CDR1 is SEHNR, CDR2 FQNEAQ (reference sequence). J lost 5 bases, V lost 1 base, and 12 bases had no gene match. DNA for the CDR3: TGTGCCAGCAGCTTAGATGTCGTTGGGACAGGGAACCACGAGCAGTACTTC. Residues: CASSLDVVGTGNHEQYF.

On this clone itself: At one end, the junction sequence differs from germline, possibly due to a read error. In DNA, the CDR3 is TGTGCTAGCAGCACCGGGACAGGGCTTGAAAAACTGTTTTTT. This sequence encodes CASSTGTGLEKLFF. This sequence joins TRBV7-7 and TRBJ1-4, with 9 bases identical to TRBD1. This CDR3 has 14 residues. The V gene's germline CDR1 is SSHAT and CDR2 FNYEAQ (reference sequence).

The chain joins TRBV4-1 to TRBJ1-5; possible D gene TRBD1, 5 bases. The length of the CDR3 is 19 residues. Germline-derived CDR1 and CDR2 are MGHRA and YSYEKL. Trimming stripped 3 bases from V and 11 bases from J, with 32 bases between. CDR3 in amino acids: CASSQVHLEAGRQVLAQHF. The CDR3 DNA follows: TGCGCCAGCAGCCAGGTTCACCTGGAGGCGGGGCGTCAAGTATTAGCCCAGCATTTT.

This clone was observed a single time. This chain connects TRBV29-1 to TRBJ2-1; D is perhaps TRBD1 (6 bases). Deletions cut 6 bases from V and 7 bases from J, with 19 bases between. CDR3 length equals 14 residues. Per the germline V gene, CDR1 is SQVTM and CDR2 is ANQGSEA. The CDR3 coding sequence is TGCAGCGTACCAATCTCAGGGGACCTAAATGAGCAGTTCTTC. The encoded protein is CSVPISGDLNEQFF.